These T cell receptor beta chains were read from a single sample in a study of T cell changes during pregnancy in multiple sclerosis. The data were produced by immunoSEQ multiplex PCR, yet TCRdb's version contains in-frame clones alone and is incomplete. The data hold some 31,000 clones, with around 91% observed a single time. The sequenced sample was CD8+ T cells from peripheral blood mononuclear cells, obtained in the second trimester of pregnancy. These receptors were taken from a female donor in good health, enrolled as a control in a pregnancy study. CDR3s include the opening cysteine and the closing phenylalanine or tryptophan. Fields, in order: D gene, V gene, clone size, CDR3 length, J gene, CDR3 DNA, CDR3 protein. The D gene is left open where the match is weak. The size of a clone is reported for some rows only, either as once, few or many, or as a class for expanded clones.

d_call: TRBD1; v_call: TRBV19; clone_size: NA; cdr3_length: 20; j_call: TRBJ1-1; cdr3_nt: TGTGCCAGTAGTATAGACCAGGGGGCGTGGATGAGAGGGGAAGACACTGAAGCTTTCTTT; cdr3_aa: CASSIDQGAWMRGEDTEAFF
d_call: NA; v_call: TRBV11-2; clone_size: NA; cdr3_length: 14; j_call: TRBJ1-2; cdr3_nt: TGTGCCAGCAACTCTGGGCGGGGTCTCTATGGCTACACCTTC; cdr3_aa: CASNSGRGLYGYTF
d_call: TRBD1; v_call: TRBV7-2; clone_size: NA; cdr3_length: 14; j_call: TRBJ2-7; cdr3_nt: TGTGCCAGCATACCCGGGACAGGGGGCTCCGAGCAGTACTTC; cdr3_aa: CASIPGTGGSEQYF
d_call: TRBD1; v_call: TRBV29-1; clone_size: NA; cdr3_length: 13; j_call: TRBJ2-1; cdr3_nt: TGCAGCGTAGCCGGGACAGAGCACAATGAGCAGTTCTTC; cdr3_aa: CSVAGTEHNEQFF
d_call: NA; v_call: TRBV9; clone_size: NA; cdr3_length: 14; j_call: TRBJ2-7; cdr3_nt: TGTGCCAGCAGCGTAGACCAGGATACCTACGAGCAGTACTTC; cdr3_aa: CASSVDQDTYEQYF
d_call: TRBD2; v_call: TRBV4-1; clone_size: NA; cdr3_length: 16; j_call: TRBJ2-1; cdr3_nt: TGCGCCAGCAGCCAAGATGGGCTAGCGGGGGGGGAGGAGGAGTTCTTC; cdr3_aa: CASSQDGLAGGEEEFF
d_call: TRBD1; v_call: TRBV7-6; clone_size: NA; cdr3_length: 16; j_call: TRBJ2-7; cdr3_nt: TGTGCCAGCAGCTTGGAAAGACCGGGACAGGGGTACGAGCAGTACTTC; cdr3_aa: CASSLERPGQGYEQYF
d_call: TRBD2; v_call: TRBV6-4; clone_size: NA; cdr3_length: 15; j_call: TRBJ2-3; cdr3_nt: TGTGCCAGCAGTGACTCGACCAGCGGGGTAGATACGCAGTATTTT; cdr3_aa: CASSDSTSGVDTQYF
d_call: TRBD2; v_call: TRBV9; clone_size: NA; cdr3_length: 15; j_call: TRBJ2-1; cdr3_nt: TGTGCCAGCAGCGCCGCGGGGGGGACCTACAATGAGCAGTTCTTC; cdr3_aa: CASSAAGGTYNEQFF
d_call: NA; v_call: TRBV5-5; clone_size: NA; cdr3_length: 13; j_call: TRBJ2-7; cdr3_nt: TGTGCCAGCAGCCCGCGTGGAGGCAACGAGCAGTACTTC; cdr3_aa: CASSPRGGNEQYF
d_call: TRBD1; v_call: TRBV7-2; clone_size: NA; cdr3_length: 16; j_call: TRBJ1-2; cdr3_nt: TGTGCCAGCAGCTTTTGGGGGACAGGGGGCTCGAAGGGCTACACCTTC; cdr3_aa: CASSFWGTGGSKGYTF
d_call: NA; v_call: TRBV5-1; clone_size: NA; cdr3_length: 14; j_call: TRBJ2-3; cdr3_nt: TGCGCCAGCAGCTTGGTCGGGGGGCTAGATACGCAGTATTTT; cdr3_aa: CASSLVGGLDTQYF
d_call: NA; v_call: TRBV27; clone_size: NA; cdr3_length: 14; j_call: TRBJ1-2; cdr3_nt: TGTGCCAGCGCTACAGGATTGGGCCACTATGGCTACACCTTC; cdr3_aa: CASATGLGHYGYTF
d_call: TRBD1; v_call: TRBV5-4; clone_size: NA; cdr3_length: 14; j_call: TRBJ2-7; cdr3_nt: TGTGCCAGCAGCTTCGGGACAGGGACCTACGAGCAGTACTTC; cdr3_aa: CASSFGTGTYEQYF
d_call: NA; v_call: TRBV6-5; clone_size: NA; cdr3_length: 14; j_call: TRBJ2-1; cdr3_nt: TGTGCCAGCAGCCTTATACAGGGTCCCAATGAGCAGTTCTTC; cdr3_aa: CASSLIQGPNEQFF
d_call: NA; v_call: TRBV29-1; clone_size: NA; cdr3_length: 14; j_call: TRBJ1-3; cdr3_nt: TGCAGCGCCGTATTACCTAGCTCTGGAAACACCATATATTTT; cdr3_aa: CSAVLPSSGNTIYF
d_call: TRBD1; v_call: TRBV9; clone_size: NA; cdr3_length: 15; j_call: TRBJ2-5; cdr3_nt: TGTGCCAGCAGCGTAGGGACAGGGTTTCAAGAGACCCAGTACTTC; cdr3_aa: CASSVGTGFQETQYF
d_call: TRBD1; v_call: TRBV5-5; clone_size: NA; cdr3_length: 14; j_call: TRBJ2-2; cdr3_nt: TGTGCCAGCAGCTTCGGACAGGGGAACGGGGAGCTGTTTTTT; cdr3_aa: CASSFGQGNGELFF
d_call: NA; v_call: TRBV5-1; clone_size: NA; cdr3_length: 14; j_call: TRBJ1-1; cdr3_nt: TGCGCCAGCAGCTTGGCAGGGTTGAGCACTGAAGCTTTCTTT; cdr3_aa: CASSLAGLSTEAFF
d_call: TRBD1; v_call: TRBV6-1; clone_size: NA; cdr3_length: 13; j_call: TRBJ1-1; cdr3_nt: TGTGCCAGCAGTGCTCGACAGGGGACGGAAGCTTTCTTT; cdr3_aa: CASSARQGTEAFF
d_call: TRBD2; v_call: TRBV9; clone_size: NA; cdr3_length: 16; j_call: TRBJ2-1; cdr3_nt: TGTGCCAGCAGCGTAGAAGGAGCGGGGGTAATCAATGAGCAGTTCTTC; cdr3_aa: CASSVEGAGVINEQFF
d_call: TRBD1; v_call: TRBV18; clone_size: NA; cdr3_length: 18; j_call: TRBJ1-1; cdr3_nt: TGTGCCAGCTCATCTTATCCCGGGACAGGGGGCGCGTGGACTGAAGCTTTCTTT; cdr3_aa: CASSSYPGTGGAWTEAFF
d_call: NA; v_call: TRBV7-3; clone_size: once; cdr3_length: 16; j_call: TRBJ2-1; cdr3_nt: TGTGCCAGCAGCCCAGATTTAAGGGGGACATACAATGAGCAGTTCTTC; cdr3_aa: CASSPDLRGTYNEQFF
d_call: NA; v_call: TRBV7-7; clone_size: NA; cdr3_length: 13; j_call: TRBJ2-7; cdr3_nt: TGTGCTAGCAGCTTAAAACAGTCCTACGAGCAGTACTTC; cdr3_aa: CASSLKQSYEQYF
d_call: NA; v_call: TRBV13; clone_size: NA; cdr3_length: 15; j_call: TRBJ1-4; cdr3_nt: TGTGCCAGCAGCCCAGATACAGGGATTGATGAAAAACTGTTTTTT; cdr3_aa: CASSPDTGIDEKLFF
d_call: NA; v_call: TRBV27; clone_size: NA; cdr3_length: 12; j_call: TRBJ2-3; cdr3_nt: TGTGCCAGCACCAGCCCCAGGGATACGCAGTATTTT; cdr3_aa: CASTSPRDTQYF
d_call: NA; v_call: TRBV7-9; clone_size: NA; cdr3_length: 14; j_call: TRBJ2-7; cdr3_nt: TGTGCCAGCAGCTCCCCAGGGCTTTCCTACGAGCAGTACTTC; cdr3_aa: CASSSPGLSYEQYF
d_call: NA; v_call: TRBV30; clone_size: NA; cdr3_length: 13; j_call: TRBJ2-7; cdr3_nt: TGTGCCTGGAGTGTTGAGGCAGCCTACGAGCAGTACTTC; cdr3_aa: CAWSVEAAYEQYF
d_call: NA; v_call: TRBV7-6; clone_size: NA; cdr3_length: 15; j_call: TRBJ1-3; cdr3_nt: TGTGCCAGCAGCCCAAGCAGGGGCTCTGGAAACACCATATATTTT; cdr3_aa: CASSPSRGSGNTIYF
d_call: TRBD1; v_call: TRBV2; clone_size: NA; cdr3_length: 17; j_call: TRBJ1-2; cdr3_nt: TGTGCCAGCAGTGAAGCGAGGTACAGGGGGGAAGGCTCTGGCTACACCTTC; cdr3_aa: CASSEARYRGEGSGYTF
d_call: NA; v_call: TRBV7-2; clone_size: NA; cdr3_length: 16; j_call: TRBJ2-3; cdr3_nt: TGTGCCAGCAGCTTAGTGCCAGGGGACCGCACAGATACGCAGTATTTT; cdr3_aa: CASSLVPGDRTDTQYF
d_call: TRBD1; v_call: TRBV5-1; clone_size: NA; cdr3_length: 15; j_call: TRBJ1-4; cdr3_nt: TGCGCCAGCAGCTTCGGACAGGTGGGGGGTGGTGAACTGTTTTTT; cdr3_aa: CASSFGQVGGGELFF
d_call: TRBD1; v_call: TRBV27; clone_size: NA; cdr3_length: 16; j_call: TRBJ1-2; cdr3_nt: TGTGCCAGCAGTCCATGGGACAGGGTGGCTAACTATGGCTACACCTTC; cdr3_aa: CASSPWDRVANYGYTF
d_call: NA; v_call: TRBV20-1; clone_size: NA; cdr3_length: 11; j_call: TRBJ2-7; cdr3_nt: TGCAGTGCTAGTTGGTCAGGGGAGCAGTACTTC; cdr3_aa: CSASWSGEQYF